These 12 T cell receptor beta chains came from one sample sequenced in a study of T-cell reconstitution after alpha-beta-depleted transplantation in children. Preparation of the TCRbeta library involved a method that used unique molecular identifiers. TCRdb recomputed calls from the PCR reads with MiXCR, one row per CDR3 protein. This table holds hundreds of thousands of distinct CDR3 sequences, 10% to 15% found once. The sequencing here drew on PBMCs, mostly from graft donor cells, taken 360 days after TCRalphabeta/CD19-depleted stem cell transplant. The receptors stem from a male patient aged 5 to 17 who had a stem cell transplant for acute myeloid leukemia, so the T cells may come from the graft donor.

The gene calls are TRBV20-1 and TRBJ2-3; D gene unclear. This CDR3 region has 15 residues. Germline V lookup: CDR1 DFQATT, CDR2 SNEGSKA (reference sequence). V dropped 3 bases and J dropped 2 bases, with 15 bases sitting between them. CDR3 coding DNA: TGCAGTGCTAGCCAGTCGGTCCTCTACACAGATACGCAGTATTTT. It specifies CSASQSVLYTDTQYF.

This clonotype has at least ten counts. The chain has TRBV28 and TRBJ2-5; D gene ambiguous. V lost 7 bases, J lost 5 bases, and 14 bases lay in between. The germline CDR1 and CDR2 sequences are MDHEN and SYDVKM. The CDR3 spans 13 residues. CDR3 in DNA: TGTGCCAGCAACCCACAGCCGGGTGAGACCCAGTACTTC. This gives the protein CASNPQPGETQYF.

This clonotype was counted between two and nine times. The chain is built from TRBV9 and TRBJ2-2; tentatively, D is TRBD2 (6 bases). The V and J ends lost 0 bases and 1 base respectively, with 13 bases between them. The CDR3 is made up of 17 amino acids. From germline, CDR1 is SGDLS and CDR2 YYNGEE. CDR3 region: CASSVVSSGLNTGELFF. In DNA, the CDR3 is TGTGCCAGCAGCGTAGTGAGTAGCGGCTTGAACACCGGGGAGCTGTTTTTT.

This clonotype has at least ten counts. The chain employs TRBV11-2 and TRBJ2-7, with 10 bases lining up with TRBD2. This CDR3 is 14 amino acids long. The trim removed 5 bases at V and 5 bases at J, leaving 6 bases unmatched. CDR1 and CDR2 from the germline V gene are SGHAT and FQNNGV. The DNA of the CDR3 is TGTGCCAGCAGCGGATTAGCGGGAGGTCACGAGCAGTACTTC. As protein: CASSGLAGGHEQYF.

This clonotype has only a few counts. J is TRBJ1-2 and V is TRBV19; TRBD1 matches at 7 bases. This CDR3 contains 13 residues. Germline-derived CDR1 and CDR2 are LNHDA and SQIVND (reference sequence). Germline trimming cut 3 bases from V and 6 bases from J; bases unmatched to any gene: 4. The CDR3 bases are TGTGCCAGTAGTATTACAGGGGTCCATGGCTACACCTTC. Encoded protein: CASSITGVHGYTF.

This clonotype was seen more than once but under ten times. V usage is TRBV2 and J usage is TRBJ1-2; D is perhaps TRBD1 (6 bases). The V end lost 0 bases, the J end lost 2 bases, and 13 bases lay between the germline ends. From germline, CDR1 is SNHLY and CDR2 FYNNEI. The CDR3 extends over 16 amino acids. CDR3 bases: TGTGCCAGCAGTGAAGCGCTTGGCAGGGGCAACTATGGCTACACCTTC. Translated: CASSEALGRGNYGYTF.

There are a few counts of this clonotype. The J gene is TRBJ1-5, the V gene TRBV28; weak D call: TRBD1 (5 bases). Germline V gene data show CDR1 as MDHEN and CDR2 as SYDVKM. The CDR3 runs 16 residues. The V and J ends lost 2 bases and 1 base respectively, with 12 bases between them. The CDR3 region has the DNA TGTGCCAGCAGTTTAACGGCAGGGATGAGCAATCAGCCCCAGCATTTT. This encodes CASSLTAGMSNQPQHF.

This clonotype was seen repeatedly, ten times or more. The chain employs TRBV5-1 and TRBJ2-2; D unresolved. The CDR3 spans 13 residues. V was cut by 3 bases and J by 7 bases, with 10 bases left in between. CDR1 is SGHRS, CDR2 YFSETQ, per germline. In DNA, the CDR3 is TGCGCCAGCAGCTCTCAGGTCAGCGGGGAGCTGTTTTTT. Its protein is CASSSQVSGELFF. The full variable domain, in which reference TRBV5-1 and TRBJ2-2 provide the parts outside the CDR3, is KAGVTQTPRYLIKTRGQQVTLSCSPISGHRSVSWYQQTPGQGLQFLFEYFSETQRNKGNFPGRFSGRQFSNSRSEMNVSTLELGDSALYLCASSSQVSGELFFGEGSRLTVL.

The chain carries TRBV21-1 and TRBJ2-7; the table's D call TRBD1 went unverified against the DNA. TRBV21-1 is flagged as a pseudogene. The CDR3 is made up of 15 amino acids. CDR3 amino acids: CASSKGAGAGAEQYF. The CDR3 region has the DNA TGTGCCAGCAGCAAAGGGGCAGGGGCGGGGGCCGAGCAGTACTTC.

This rearrangement joins TRBV20-1 to TRBJ2-5; TRBD2 matches 9 bases. Per germline, CDR1 DFQATT and CDR2 SNEGSKA (reference sequence). The J segment lost 4 bases and the V segment lost 4 bases, leaving 7 bases of the junction unmatched. The CDR3 contains 14 residues. The CDR3 reads CSANNLAGTETQYF. The CDR3, as DNA: TGCAGTGCTAATAATCTAGCGGGAACAGAGACCCAGTACTTC.

The chain employs TRBV20-1 and TRBJ2-1, with D perhaps matching TRBD1 or TRBD2 (5 bases each). Trimming removed 0 bases at V and 3 bases at J, with 15 bases between. Germline CDR1 DFQATT, CDR2 SNEGSKA (reference sequence). The CDR3 sequence is 16 residues long. In DNA, the CDR3 is TGCAGTGCTAGAGATCGAGTAGGGGAGTTCTACAATGAGCAGTTCTTC. Its protein is CSARDRVGEFYNEQFF.

The gene calls are TRBV12-5 and TRBJ2-1, with D perhaps TRBD2 (5 bases). Germline CDR1 is LGHNT and CDR2 is FRNRAP. V gave up 7 bases and J gave up 10 bases, with 14 bases separating them. The CDR3 covers 12 residues. The CDR3 is CASAIYRGEQFF. The CDR3 DNA sequence: TGTGCTAGTGCCATTTATCGAGGGGAGCAGTTCTTC. Drawing the rest from reference TRBV12-5 and TRBJ2-1, the complete variable domain is DARVTQTPRHKVTEMGQEVTMRCQPILGHNTVFWYRQTMMQGLELLAYFRNRAPLDDSGMPKDRFSAEMPDATLATLKIQPSEPRDSAVYFCASAIYRGEQFFGPGTRLTVL.